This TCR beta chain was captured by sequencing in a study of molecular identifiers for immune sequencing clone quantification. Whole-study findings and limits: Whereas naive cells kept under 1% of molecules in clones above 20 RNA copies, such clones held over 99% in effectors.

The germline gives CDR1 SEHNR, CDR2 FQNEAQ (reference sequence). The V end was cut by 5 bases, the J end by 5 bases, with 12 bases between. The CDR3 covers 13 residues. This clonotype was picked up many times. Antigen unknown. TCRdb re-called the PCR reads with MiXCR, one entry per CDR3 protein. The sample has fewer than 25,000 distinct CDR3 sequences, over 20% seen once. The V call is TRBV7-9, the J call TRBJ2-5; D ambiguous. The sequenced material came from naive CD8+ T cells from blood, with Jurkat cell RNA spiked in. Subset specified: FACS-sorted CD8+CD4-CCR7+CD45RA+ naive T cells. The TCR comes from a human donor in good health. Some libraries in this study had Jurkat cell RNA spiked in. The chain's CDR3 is CASSGDLQETQYF. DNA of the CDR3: TGTGCCAGCAGCGGAGACCTACAGGAGACCCAGTACTTC.